These 27 T cell receptor beta chains were all obtained from the same sample, sequenced in a study of shared clonotypes between healthy human individuals. Profiling relied on immunoSEQ multiplex PCR, and the TCRdb table lists in-frame clones only, not all of them. The sample records some 500,000 clones, 95% to 97% being singletons. The sample was naive CD4+ T cells sorted from blood. The subset was: CD45RA+ positively selected. The receptors were sampled from a woman between 25 and 40 years old in good health.

The V gene is TRBV7-2, the J gene TRBJ2-7, with D hard to call. The CDR3 runs to 16 residues. V was shortened by 5 bases and J by 4 bases, with 21 bases between the two germline ends. Germline values: CDR1 SGHTA, CDR2 FQGNSA. CDR3 protein: CASSLTGQTRIYEQYF. The DNA of the CDR3 is TGTGCCAGCAGCCTAACCGGGCAGACCAGAATTTACGAGCAGTACTTC.

This chain connects TRBV7-9 to TRBJ2-7; no firm D call. The germline V gene has CDR1 SEHNR and CDR2 FQNEAQ (reference sequence). The CDR3 loop spans 14 amino acids. Trimming took off 5 bases at V and 0 bases at J, with 11 bases between the two ends. CDR3 nucleotide sequence: TGTGCCAGCAGCCCGCCAGGAACCTCCTACGAGCAGTACTTC. As protein: CASSPPGTSYEQYF.

The V call is TRBV2, the J call TRBJ2-3, with 9 bases matching TRBD2. The CDR3 is 13 residues long. Germline V gives CDR1 SNHLY, CDR2 FYNNEI. V trimming: 6 bases; J trimming: 3 bases; junction bases outside the gene matches: 1. The CDR3 here is CASRSGRTDTQYF. The CDR3 nucleotides read TGTGCCAGCAGGAGCGGGAGGACAGATACGCAGTATTTT.

A single count supports this clone. V usage is TRBV15 and J usage is TRBJ2-3; D is ambiguous. This CDR3 has 15 amino acids. CDR1 and CDR2 (germline): LNHNV, YYDKDF (reference sequence). With 8 bases removed from V and 0 bases from J, the gap between germline ends came to 15 bases. The CDR3 DNA is TGTGCCACCCGAGACGGGCCAGCTAGCACAGATACGCAGTATTTT. It translates to CATRDGPASTDTQYF.

This clone was picked up one time. The chain carries TRBV28 and TRBJ1-5; D possibly corresponds to TRBD1 (6 bases). The CDR3 is 13 amino acids. Per the germline V gene, CDR1 is MDHEN and CDR2 is SYDVKM. V was trimmed by 7 bases and J by 3 bases, leaving 10 bases between them. This CDR3 reads CASMDRNNQPQHF. The CDR3 bases are TGTGCCAGCATGGACAGAAACAATCAGCCCCAGCATTTT. Supplemented by reference TRBV28 and TRBJ1-5, the full variable domain reads DVKVTQSSRYLVKRTGEKVFLECVQDMDHENMFWYRQDPGLGLRLIYFSYDVKMKEKGDIPEGYSVSREKKERFSLILESASTNQTSMYLCASMDRNNQPQHFGDGTRLSIL.

This clone was detected once. V usage is TRBV14 and J usage is TRBJ2-7, with D perhaps TRBD1 or TRBD2 (5 bases each). Per germline, CDR1 SGHDN and CDR2 FVKESK. CDR3 length: 13 residues. The V and J ends lost 1 base and 6 bases respectively, with 10 bases between them. CDR3 sequence reads: CASSQVEGTEQYF. The CDR3 DNA sequence: TGTGCCAGCAGCCAAGTAGAAGGGACCGAGCAGTACTTC.

V gene TRBV28 combines with J gene TRBJ2-4; D gene unclear. Germline V CDR1 and CDR2: MDHEN, SYDVKM. CDR3 length: 16 residues. The V gene lost 3 bases and the J gene lost 3 bases, with 15 bases spanning the gap. The CDR3 reads CASSFSDGDLKNIQYF. In DNA form, the CDR3 reads TGTGCCAGCAGTTTTTCGGACGGAGACCTCAAAAACATTCAGTACTTC.

The V call is TRBV6-1, the J call TRBJ2-1; D may match TRBD1 or TRBD2 (5 bases each). V dropped 3 bases and J dropped 10 bases, with 16 bases sitting between them. The CDR3 contains 14 residues. CDR1 MNHNS and CDR2 SASEGT come from the germline V gene. CDR3 DNA: TGTGCCAGCAGTGACGGGACCGTGATGCGGGAGCAGTTCTTC. The encoded protein is CASSDGTVMREQFF.

The chain employs TRBV6-1 and TRBJ1-1; TRBD1 is a possible D gene (5 bases). V was clipped by 0 bases and J by 3 bases, with 20 bases between them. Germline CDR1 and CDR2: MNHNS and SASEGT. The CDR3 consists of 18 residues. The CDR3 nucleotides are TGTGCCAGCAGTGAAGCGTTATATATGGCGGGGGGGGACACTGAAGCTTTCTTT. The encoded protein is CASSEALYMAGGDTEAFF.

This chain joins TRBV2 and TRBJ2-2; D not resolved. V was clipped by 3 bases and J by 0 bases, with 11 bases between them. Germline CDR1 reads SNHLY; CDR2 reads FYNNEI. The CDR3 is made up of 16 amino acids. The CDR3 sequence: CASSDENPANTGELFF. The CDR3 DNA sequence: TGTGCCAGCAGTGACGAAAACCCGGCGAACACCGGGGAGCTGTTTTTT.

The rearrangement joins TRBV5-1 to TRBJ2-5; D uncertain. Germline-derived CDR1 and CDR2 are SGHRS and YFSETQ. The V gene lost 0 bases and the J gene lost 5 bases, with 14 bases spanning the gap. The CDR3 length is 15 residues. The CDR3 protein is CASSLAYNPGETQYF. The CDR3 bases are TGCGCCAGCAGCTTGGCCTACAACCCCGGGGAGACCCAGTACTTC.

The genes are TRBV19 and TRBJ2-3, with 9 nucleotides matching TRBD1. CDR3 length equals 16 residues. J was trimmed by 1 base and V by 5 bases; bases with no gene match: 7. Germline V CDR1 and CDR2: LNHDA, SQIVND (reference sequence). The CDR3 region is CASSGWDRDRTDTQYF. The CDR3 bases are TGTGCCAGTAGTGGCTGGGACAGGGATCGCACAGATACGCAGTATTTT. Combining the CDR3 with reference TRBV19 and TRBJ2-3 gives the whole variable domain DGGITQSPKYLFRKEGQNVTLSCEQNLNHDAMYWYRQDPGQGLRLIYYSQIVNDFQKGDIAEGYSVSREKKESFPLTVTSAQKNPTAFYLCASSGWDRDRTDTQYFGPGTRLTVL.

V is TRBV4-1 and J is TRBJ1-3; D not resolved. Germline values: CDR1 MGHRA, CDR2 YSYEKL. The CDR3 extends over 16 amino acids. The V end lost 0 bases, the J end lost 2 bases, and 11 bases lay between the germline ends. CDR3 DNA sequence: TGCGCCAGCAGCCAAGAAGGCGGAAAGACTGGAAACACCATATATTTT. Amino acids: CASSQEGGKTGNTIYF.

The chain links TRBV5-4 to TRBJ1-1; tentatively, D is TRBD1 (6 bases). This CDR3 region has 11 residues. CDR1 is SGHNT, CDR2 YYREEE, per germline (reference sequence). Trimming left V 2 bases short and J 8 bases short, with 7 bases between. CDR3 nucleotide sequence: TGTGCCAGCAGCTTACAGGGAGAAGCTTTCTTT. It specifies CASSLQGEAFF.

This clone was counted once. The V gene is TRBV7-9, the J gene TRBJ1-5; D might be TRBD1 (6 bases). V was cut by 1 base and J by 9 bases, with 10 bases left in between. From germline, CDR1 is SEHNR and CDR2 FQNEAQ (reference sequence). CDR3 length equals 13 residues. The CDR3 reads CASSLEGGSPQHF. For the CDR3, the DNA is TGTGCCAGCAGCTTAGAGGGGGGCTCGCCCCAGCATTTT.

J is TRBJ2-7 and V is TRBV18; TRBD2 matches 8 bases. V lost 0 bases and J lost 7; bases outside the gene matches: 11. The CDR3 sequence is 16 residues long. Looked up from germline, CDR1 is KGHSH and CDR2 is LQKENI. The CDR3 sequence: CASSPPMGLGIREQYF. The CDR3 coding sequence is TGTGCCAGCTCACCACCGATGGGACTAGGGATCCGGGAGCAGTACTTC.

The chain employs TRBV18 and TRBJ1-1, with no clear D. The germline V gene encodes CDR1 KGHSH and CDR2 LQKENI. The V end lost 3 bases, the J end lost 8 bases, and 10 bases lay between the germline ends. CDR3 length: 12 residues. The CDR3 DNA reads TGTGCCAGCTCACCTCAGAGGCAGGAAGCTTTCTTT. Its protein is CASSPQRQEAFF.

V and J are TRBV4-1 and TRBJ2-7, with D possibly TRBD2 on 6 matching bases. This CDR3 region has 15 residues. V shed 1 base and J shed 0 bases, with 10 bases lying between them. Germline V CDR1 and CDR2: MGHRA, YSYEKL. The DNA for the CDR3 is TGCGCCAGCAGCCAAGGGGGACTGCCCTCCTACGAGCAGTACTTC. It translates to CASSQGGLPSYEQYF.

The gene calls are TRBV27 and TRBJ2-5; 8 bases align to TRBD1. The V and J ends lost 2 bases and 2 bases, in that order; junction bases with no gene match: 10. Germline V gene sequence: CDR1 MNHEY, CDR2 SMNVEV (reference sequence). The CDR3 covers 17 residues. Here the CDR3 DNA reads TGTGCCAGCAGTTTAGGCAGGGGGCCCCTTCATCAAGAGACCCAGTACTTC. This codes for CASSLGRGPLHQETQYF.

The chain couples TRBV21-1 to TRBJ2-6; TRBD1, the table's D call, was not compared with the DNA. TRBV21-1 is listed as a pseudogene. The CDR3 loop spans 19 amino acids. Here the CDR3 DNA reads TGTGCCAGCAGCAAAGACCTTCAGGGGTACGGGTCTGGGGCCAACGTCCTGACTTTC. It codes for CASSKDLQGYGSGANVLTF.

The chain is built from TRBV28 and TRBJ2-2; 9 bases line up with TRBD2. Germline CDR1 is MDHEN and CDR2 is SYDVKM. V shed 4 bases, J shed 1 base, and the junction held 1 base outside the gene matches. The CDR3 is made up of 15 amino acids. CDR3 coding DNA: TGTGCCAGCAGTTCTAGCGGGAAGAACACCGGGGAGCTGTTTTTT. It encodes CASSSSGKNTGELFF. The whole variable domain, filled in from reference TRBV28 and TRBJ2-2, reads DVKVTQSSRYLVKRTGEKVFLECVQDMDHENMFWYRQDPGLGLRLIYFSYDVKMKEKGDIPEGYSVSREKKERFSLILESASTNQTSMYLCASSSSGKNTGELFFGEGSRLTVL.

Only one count was recorded for this clone. The V gene is TRBV28, the J gene TRBJ1-4; no firm D call. The germline V gene encodes CDR1 MDHEN and CDR2 SYDVKM. CDR3 size: 14 residues. V lost 6 bases and J lost 0, with 8 bases in between. The CDR3 DNA sequence: TGTGCCAGCAGCCTTCTTGCAACTAATGAAAAACTGTTTTTT. The encoded protein is CASSLLATNEKLFF.

The rearrangement uses TRBV28 and TRBJ2-2; D ambiguous. This CDR3 is 12 amino acids long. V was pared by 4 bases and J by 5 bases, with 5 bases between. Germline CDR1 is MDHEN and CDR2 is SYDVKM. The CDR3 is CASSSTTGELFF. The CDR3 DNA reads as TGTGCCAGCAGTTCGACAACCGGGGAGCTGTTTTTT.

The chain combines TRBV27 with TRBJ2-7; 10 bases fit TRBD2. After removal of 3 bases from V and 3 bases from J, the junction contained 2 bases not matched to a gene. Germline loops: CDR1 MNHEY, CDR2 SMNVEV (reference sequence). The CDR3 covers 14 residues. DNA of the CDR3: TGTGCCAGCAGTTTGGGACTAGCGAGCTACGAGCAGTACTTC. Its protein product is CASSLGLASYEQYF.

The CDR3 DNA sequence: TGTGCCAGCTCACCACGGAGTAGCCCGAGCTCCTACAATGAGCAGTTCTTC. Its translation: CASSPRSSPSSYNEQFF. This chain joins TRBV18 and TRBJ2-1; no clear D. In germline, CDR1 is KGHSH, CDR2 LQKENI. Trimming removed 1 base at V and 0 bases at J, with 13 bases between. CDR3 size: 17 residues.

This sequence joins TRBV6-4 and TRBJ1-2, with a weak D call TRBD1 (5 bases). The germline V and J ends were trimmed by 0 bases and 8 bases, with 7 bases remaining between them. CDR3 length: 12 amino acids. The germline V gene has CDR1 MRHNA and CDR2 SNTAGT. CDR3 nucleotide sequence: TGTGCCAGCAGTGACTCGGGGGGAGGCTACACCTTC. Translated, it gives CASSDSGGGYTF.

The chain carries TRBV5-6 and TRBJ2-1; D is ambiguous. Trimming took 4 bases from V and 6 from J, leaving 14 bases between them. The CDR3 consists of 14 residues. Germline lookup yields CDR1 SGHDT and CDR2 YYEEEE. The CDR3 DNA follows: TGTGCCAGCAGCCCCGGACCTCCAGCCAATGAGCAGTTCTTC. Translated, it gives CASSPGPPANEQFF.